This paragraph reports one T cell receptor beta chain. Its target is unknown. The sample comes from a study of T cells in Graves' hyperthyroidism and ophthalmopathy. Amplification yielded TCR beta CDR3 regions, with RNA transcripts as the source. The study used the HTBI primer set for a first-round RT-PCR of the TCR CDR3. TCRdb recomputed calls from the multiplex PCR reads with MiXCR, one row per CDR3 protein. The profile shows 250,000 to 300,000 distinct CDR3 sequences, 15% to 20% of them singletons. Study results and caveats: In validation, the model predicted ophthalmopathy. These predictions came a median roughly 7.1 months before onset.

Uncontrolled infection, other autoimmune disease, pregnancy and lactation each barred patients from inclusion. The study based diagnoses on clinical symptoms, serum thyroxine and TRAb, thyroid ultrasound and orbital computed tomography. This CDR3 contains 15 residues. Germline CDR1 and CDR2: LNHDA and SQIVND (reference sequence). Trimming removed 9 bases from V and 6 bases from J, with 20 bases in between. The specimen was blood. The receptor's source is a woman aged 60-75 years with Graves' ophthalmopathy. V and J are TRBV19 and TRBJ2-2, with D perhaps matching TRBD1 (6 bases). This CDR3 reads CASARQGNLAGELFF. The DNA for the CDR3 is TGTGCCAGCGCGAGGCAGGGGAATCTTGCCGGGGAGCTGTTTTTT. The variable domain in full, with the rest retrieved from reference TRBV19 and TRBJ2-2, is DGGITQSPKYLFRKEGQNVTLSCEQNLNHDAMYWYRQDPGQGLRLIYYSQIVNDFQKGDIAEGYSVSREKKESFPLTVTSAQKNPTAFYLCASARQGNLAGELFFGEGSRLTVL.